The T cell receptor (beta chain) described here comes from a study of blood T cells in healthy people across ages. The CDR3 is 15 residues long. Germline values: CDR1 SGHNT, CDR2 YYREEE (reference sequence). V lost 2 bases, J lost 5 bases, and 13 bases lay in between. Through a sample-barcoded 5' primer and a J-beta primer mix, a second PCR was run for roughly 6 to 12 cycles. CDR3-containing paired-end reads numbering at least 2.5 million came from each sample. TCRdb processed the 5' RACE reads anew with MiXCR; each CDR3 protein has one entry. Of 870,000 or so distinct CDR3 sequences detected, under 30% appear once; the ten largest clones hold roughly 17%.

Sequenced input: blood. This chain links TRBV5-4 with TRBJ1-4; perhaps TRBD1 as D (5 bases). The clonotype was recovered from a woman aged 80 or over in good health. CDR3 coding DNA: TGTGCCAGCAGCTTAACAGGTCCTGTAAATGAAAAACTGTTTTTT. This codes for CASSLTGPVNEKLFF.